The 27 T cell receptor beta chains below were found in one sample sequenced in a study of shared clonotypes between healthy human individuals (dated by TCRdb to the early 2020s). The protocol used for the library was the immunoSEQ multiplex PCR assay. This is the immuneACCESS table as TCRdb keeps it, with only in-frame sequences that have V and J called. A part of the clones is gone; compared with another copy, unresolved V genes explain less than half, and the rest is unexplained. In all, the sample holds a few million clones, and over 85% of those were seen once. The ten largest make up 0.35% to 0.45% of the sample. Sequencing used naive CD4+ T cells from PBMCs. The cell subset or site label corresponds to: CD45RA+ positively selected. The receptor source for this set is a man younger than 35 in good health. Some clones in this sample may be carry-over from other donors' samples.

The chain links TRBV9 to TRBJ2-1, with D perhaps TRBD2 (5 bases). V lost 0 bases and J 2 bases, leaving 12 bases between the germline ends. This CDR3 contains 16 residues. Per the germline V gene, CDR1 is SGDLS and CDR2 is YYNGEE. In DNA form, the CDR3 reads TGTGCCAGCAGCGTAGCTGAGCGGCCGACCTACAATGAGCAGTTCTTC. It specifies CASSVAERPTYNEQFF.

V usage is TRBV7-8 and J usage is TRBJ2-7; 7 bases line up with TRBD2. The trim removed 5 bases at V and 5 bases at J, leaving 3 bases unmatched. The CDR3 loop spans 12 amino acids. In germline, CDR1 is SGHVS, CDR2 FQNEAQ. CDR3 bases: TGTGCCAGCAGCCCTAGCGGCGACGAGCAGTACTTC. Residues: CASSPSGDEQYF.

Here the CDR3 reads CAWSSDRGLTGQYF. DNA of the CDR3: TGTGCCTGGAGCTCCGACAGGGGGCTCACGGGGCAGTACTTC. The V call is TRBV30, the J call TRBJ2-7; 10 bases are a match to TRBD1. V was clipped by 3 bases and J by 9 bases; unmatched bases: 11. The CDR3 consists of 14 residues. Germline assignment: CDR1 GTSNPN and CDR2 SVGIG (reference sequence).

The rearrangement joins TRBV28 to TRBJ2-2; 11 bases are shared with TRBD2. The CDR3 has 15 amino acids. V shed 6 bases, J shed 5 bases, and the junction held 5 bases outside the gene matches. CDR1 is MDHEN, CDR2 SYDVKM, per germline. CDR3 protein: CASRVSGRATGELFF. The DNA for the CDR3 is TGTGCCAGCAGAGTTAGCGGGAGGGCGACCGGGGAGCTGTTTTTT.

V is TRBV19 and J is TRBJ2-5, with D perhaps matching TRBD1 or TRBD2 (5 bases each). The CDR3 loop spans 18 amino acids. Trimming pared 6 bases from V and 4 bases from J, leaving 27 bases between. Germline assignment: CDR1 LNHDA and CDR2 SQIVND (reference sequence). The DNA of the CDR3 is TGTGCCAGTAGCCCCCTGGACGGGGCCTCGATATCGGGAGAGACCCAGTACTTC. Encoded protein: CASSPLDGASISGETQYF.

The chain links TRBV30 to TRBJ2-1; no reliable D call. Per germline, CDR1 GTSNPN and CDR2 SVGIG (reference sequence). CDR3 length: 15 amino acids. The ends were cut back, 8 bases at V and 8 bases at J, with 25 bases in the middle. The CDR3 reads CAGIPRPVIADEQFF. CDR3 DNA: TGTGCCGGGATCCCGCGTCCTGTGATTGCGGATGAGCAGTTCTTC.

CDR3: CASSQPPGTSGSTDTQYF. In DNA form, the CDR3 reads TGTGCCAGCAGCCAACCTCCCGGGACTAGCGGAAGCACAGATACGCAGTATTTT. J is TRBJ2-3 and V is TRBV4-2, with TRBD2 identical over 11 bases. The J segment lost 0 bases and the V segment lost 2 bases, leaving 7 bases of the junction unmatched. The germline V gene has CDR1 LGHNA and CDR2 YNFKEQ. The length of the CDR3 is 18 residues.

The V and J genes are TRBV18 and TRBJ2-3; 8 bases are shared with TRBD2. There are 16 residues in the CDR3. Germline V gene sequence: CDR1 KGHSH, CDR2 LQKENI. After removal of 1 base from V and 2 bases from J, the junction contained 5 bases not matched to a gene. The CDR3 nucleotides are TGTGCCAGCTCACCACTTAGCGGGATTTCCACAGATACGCAGTATTTT. It codes for CASSPLSGISTDTQYF.

V and J are TRBV7-3 and TRBJ1-1; no reliable D call. The V end was cut by 1 base, the J end by 3 bases, with 6 bases between. The CDR3 has 13 amino acids. Germline-derived CDR1 and CDR2 are SGHTA and FQGTGA. CDR3 loop: CASSLISDTEAFF. The CDR3 DNA is TGTGCCAGCAGCTTAATCTCAGACACTGAAGCTTTCTTT.

The genes are TRBV5-1 and TRBJ2-5; D tentatively reads TRBD1 or TRBD2 (8 bases each). V was cut by 2 bases and J by 9 bases, with 17 bases left in between. There are 14 residues in the CDR3. Germline V CDR1 and CDR2: SGHRS, YFSETQ. The CDR3 here is CASSFDRGSGAQYF. CDR3 DNA: TGCGCCAGCAGCTTCGACAGGGGTAGCGGGGCCCAGTACTTC.

The CDR3 region is CASAGLAGGDEQFF. The CDR3 coding sequence is TGTGCCAGCGCCGGGCTAGCGGGAGGGGATGAGCAGTTCTTC. The chain joins TRBV27 to TRBJ2-1; 12 nucleotides align to TRBD2. Germline CDR1 is MNHEY and CDR2 is SMNVEV (reference sequence). This CDR3 has 14 residues. Trimming removed 8 bases from V and 8 bases from J; junction bases left unmatched: 7.

The V call is TRBV18, the J call TRBJ1-3, with 8 bases matching TRBD1. The germline V gene encodes CDR1 KGHSH and CDR2 LQKENI. This CDR3 spans 17 amino acids. J gave up 4 bases and V 6 bases, and 14 bases lay outside the gene matches. CDR3 nucleotide sequence: TGTGCCAGCTCTCGGTCAGGACAGGGAGCGGGCGGAAACACCATATATTTT. Its translation is CASSRSGQGAGGNTIYF.

The chain joins TRBV27 to TRBJ2-7; TRBD2 matches 8 bases. The CDR3 runs 13 residues. Germline V gene sequence: CDR1 MNHEY, CDR2 SMNVEV (reference sequence). The trim removed 5 bases at V and 6 bases at J, leaving 6 bases unmatched. CDR3 protein: CASSPGRAREQYF. As DNA, the CDR3 is TGTGCCAGCAGTCCCGGGAGGGCCCGCGAGCAGTACTTC.

On this clone: The sample has other DNA sequences that encode this CDR3 too. The genes are TRBV18 and TRBJ1-1; TRBD1 might be the D (5 bases). CDR3 size: 12 residues. Trimming removed 2 bases at V and 5 bases at J, with 6 bases between. The germline V gene has CDR1 KGHSH and CDR2 LQKENI. This chain's CDR3 is CASSPKGTEAFF. CDR3 in DNA: TGTGCCAGCTCACCAAAGGGGACTGAAGCTTTCTTT.

This clone was counted between two and nine times. The sample holds other DNA sequences that translate to the same CDR3. This chain links TRBV7-9 with TRBJ1-5; no reliable D call. CDR1 is SEHNR and CDR2 is FQNEAQ in the germline V gene (reference sequence). The V and J ends lost 5 bases and 6 bases respectively, with 8 bases between them. The CDR3 spans 12 residues. CDR3 sequence reads: CASSVESQPQHF. The CDR3 DNA sequence: TGTGCCAGCAGCGTCGAGTCTCAGCCCCAGCATTTT.

The chain recombines TRBV19 with TRBJ1-1, with D uncertain. Germline assignment: CDR1 LNHDA and CDR2 SQIVND (reference sequence). Trimming left V 4 bases short and J 8 bases short, with 14 bases between. This CDR3 spans 13 amino acids. The CDR3 nucleotides read TGTGCCAGTAGTAAGGAAGGAGGACCCGAAGCTTTCTTT. It is translated as CASSKEGGPEAFF.

The rearrangement links TRBV7-8 to TRBJ2-7; D unresolved. This CDR3 region has 13 residues. V dropped 2 bases and J dropped 3 bases, with 8 bases sitting between them. Germline loops: CDR1 SGHVS, CDR2 FQNEAQ. CDR3 in amino acids: CASSLPLGYEQYF. CDR3 sequence (DNA): TGTGCCAGCAGCTTACCCCTAGGCTACGAGCAGTACTTC.

The chain links TRBV5-8 to TRBJ2-5, with unresolved D. The ends were cut back, 0 bases at V and 4 bases at J, with 13 bases in the middle. The CDR3 length is 15 residues. The germline V gene encodes CDR1 SGHTS and CDR2 YDEGEE. This CDR3 reads CASSLVVGRGETQYF. The CDR3 region has the DNA TGTGCCAGCAGCTTGGTAGTGGGCCGCGGAGAGACCCAGTACTTC.

The DNA of the CDR3 is TGTGCCAGCAGCTTCGTTGGGTGGGAGACCCAGTACTTC. It specifies CASSFVGWETQYF. The chain has TRBV7-6 and TRBJ2-5, with D unresolved. Germline V lookup: CDR1 SGHVS, CDR2 FNYEAQ. Trimming took off 3 bases at V and 5 bases at J, with 10 bases between the two ends. The CDR3 is 13 amino acids.

The CDR3 DNA follows: TGTGCCACCAGCCCCAGGTCGGATAACACCATATATTTT. Its protein is CATSPRSDNTIYF. The J gene is TRBJ1-3, the V gene TRBV15; D is uncertain. Germline values: CDR1 LNHNV, CDR2 YYDKDF (reference sequence). This CDR3 is 13 amino acids long. The V end lost 5 bases, the J end lost 7 bases, and 12 bases lay between the germline ends.

The rearrangement joins TRBV5-6 to TRBJ1-2; 7 nucleotides line up with TRBD1. The CDR3 runs 14 residues. The V and J ends lost 4 bases and 5 bases, in that order; junction bases with no gene match: 8. Germline assignment: CDR1 SGHDT and CDR2 YYEEEE. The CDR3 DNA is TGTGCCAGCAGCCCCACGACAGGGCGATATGGCTACACCTTC. Residues: CASSPTTGRYGYTF. Filled out from reference TRBV5-6 and TRBJ1-2, the complete variable domain reads DAGVTQSPTHLIKTRGQQVTLRCSPKSGHDTVSWYQQALGQGPQFIFQYYEEEERQRGNFPDRFSGHQFPNYSSELNVNALLLGDSALYLCASSPTTGRYGYTFGSGTRLTVV.

This clone has more than one count but fewer than ten. This sequence joins TRBV5-1 and TRBJ1-1; D may be TRBD1 (5 bases). Per germline, CDR1 SGHRS and CDR2 YFSETQ. The CDR3 length is 14 residues. V shed 9 bases and J shed 3 bases, with 18 bases lying between them. CDR3 protein: CATHKDGADTEAFF. The CDR3 nucleotides read TGCGCCACCCACAAGGACGGGGCGGACACTGAAGCTTTCTTT.

The gene calls are TRBV30 and TRBJ2-7; 8 bases align to TRBD2. The length of the CDR3 is 15 residues. The V gene's germline CDR1 is GTSNPN and CDR2 SVGIG (reference sequence). Germline trimming cut 0 bases from V and 2 bases from J; bases unmatched to any gene: 6. The DNA for the CDR3 is TGTGCCTGGAGTGTAGGGTTAGCGGGAACCTACGAGCAGTACTTC. Translating it yields CAWSVGLAGTYEQYF.

J is TRBJ2-7 and V is TRBV28, with D perhaps given as TRBD1 or TRBD2 (6 bases each). CDR3 length equals 14 residues. Trimming took off 3 bases at V and 6 bases at J, with 15 bases between the two ends. The germline V gene encodes CDR1 MDHEN and CDR2 SYDVKM. CDR3 DNA sequence: TGTGCCAGCAGTTTTTCGGGGGCCCCGCGCGAGCAGTACTTC. Translated, it gives CASSFSGAPREQYF. Full variable domain (outside the CDR3, taken from reference TRBV28 and TRBJ2-7): DVKVTQSSRYLVKRTGEKVFLECVQDMDHENMFWYRQDPGLGLRLIYFSYDVKMKEKGDIPEGYSVSREKKERFSLILESASTNQTSMYLCASSFSGAPREQYFGPGTRLTVT.

This sequence joins TRBV6-5 and TRBJ2-3, with D tentatively TRBD1 (5 bases). CDR1 is MNHEY, CDR2 SVGAGI, per germline. The CDR3 length is 16 residues. The V and J ends lost 2 bases and 0 bases respectively, with 12 bases between them. The CDR3 nucleotides are TGTGCCAGCAGTTACAACGGACAACTGAGCACAGATACGCAGTATTTT. Protein sequence: CASSYNGQLSTDTQYF.

The rearrangement uses TRBV10-3 and TRBJ1-6, with 9 bases fitting TRBD1. The CDR3 totals 15 residues. V lost 2 bases to trimming and J lost 9 bases; unmatched junction nucleotides: 5. Germline V gene sequence: CDR1 ENHRY, CDR2 SYGVKD. The CDR3, as DNA: TGTGCCATCAGTGAGACGGACAGGGGACGTTCACCCCTCCACTTT. As protein: CAISETDRGRSPLHF.

The gene calls are TRBV5-1 and TRBJ2-3; 9 positions match TRBD1. Per the germline V gene, CDR1 is SGHRS and CDR2 is YFSETQ. V lost 0 bases and J lost 4; bases outside the gene matches: 3. There are 15 residues in the CDR3. This chain's CDR3 is CASSLGDREADTQYF. The CDR3 nucleotides read TGCGCCAGCAGCTTGGGGGACAGGGAGGCAGATACGCAGTATTTT.